These 8 T cell receptor beta chains were all obtained from the same sample, sequenced in a study of control samples from healthy donors and cancer patients (dated by TCRdb to about 2020). Library preparation employed the immunoSEQ multiplex PCR assay. TCRdb retrieved this table from immuneACCESS and kept in-frame rearrangements only. Not all clones are present; in checked studies, unresolved V genes account for under half, and no reason is known for the remainder. This sample holds about 73,000 clones; more than 75% were observed only once. Under 4.5% of the sample comes from the top ten. Material for sequencing was blood. These receptor sequences come from a woman aged 45 to 65 in good health.

The V call is TRBV30, the J call TRBJ2-7, with D perhaps TRBD1 or TRBD2 (6 bases each). This CDR3 is 12 amino acids long. The germline CDR1 and CDR2 sequences are GTSNPN and SVGIG (reference sequence). V shed 8 bases and J shed 7 bases, with 18 bases lying between them. The CDR3 sequence: CAGLWGAYEQYF. The CDR3 coding sequence is TGTGCCGGTTTGTGGGGGGCTTATGAGCAGTACTTC.

V usage is TRBV12-3 or TRBV12-4 and J usage is TRBJ1-2, with D unclear. V lost 6 bases and J 1 base, leaving 9 bases between the germline ends. The CDR3 length is 13 residues. The DNA for the CDR3 is TGTGCCAGCAGAACAAAAGATAACTATGGCTACACCTTC. Encoded protein: CASRTKDNYGYTF.

V usage is TRBV28 and J usage is TRBJ2-1; D may be TRBD1 (6 bases). Trimming pared 2 bases from V and 4 bases from J, leaving 12 bases between. CDR3 size: 15 residues. Germline V gives CDR1 MDHEN, CDR2 SYDVKM. Here the CDR3 DNA reads TGTGCCAGCAGTTTAAGGGGGAGTACTTACAATGAGCAGTTCTTC. It encodes CASSLRGSTYNEQFF.

The rearrangement joins TRBV6-2 or TRBV6-3 to TRBJ2-7; weak D call: TRBD2 (6 bases). The CDR3 runs 16 residues. The germline V and J ends were trimmed by 4 bases and 0 bases, with 16 bases remaining between them. The germline CDR1 and CDR2 sequences are MNHEY and SVGEGT. The CDR3 DNA reads TGTGCCAGCAGTTCCATCATGACTAGTCGCTCCTACGAGCAGTACTTC. It codes for CASSSIMTSRSYEQYF.

This chain uses TRBV6-5 with TRBJ2-3, with 10 bases fitting TRBD2. The V and J ends lost 6 bases and 2 bases, in that order; junction bases with no gene match: 5. The length of the CDR3 is 15 residues. CDR1 and CDR2 from the germline V gene are MNHEY and SVGAGI. CDR3 protein: CASSPLAGPTDTQYF. The CDR3 nucleotides are TGTGCCAGCAGCCCACTAGCGGGACCCACAGATACGCAGTATTTT.

This clone was seen once. The chain has TRBV5-1 and TRBJ2-7, with 7 positions matching TRBD1. The junction had 7 bases not matched to a gene; V was cut back by 4 bases and J by 6 bases. This CDR3 has 13 residues. CDR1 is SGHRS and CDR2 is YFSETQ in the germline V gene. This chain's CDR3 is CASSGTGVAEQYF. DNA of the CDR3: TGCGCCAGCAGCGGAACAGGGGTAGCCGAGCAGTACTTC.

The CDR3 bases are TGTGCCAGCAGCGCATATACTAGTACCGGTACGCAGTATTTT. It is translated as CASSAYTSTGTQYF. The chain has TRBV5-6 and TRBJ2-3; D is perhaps TRBD2 (5 bases). The V gene's germline CDR1 is SGHDT and CDR2 YYEEEE. The CDR3 extends over 14 amino acids. V was cut by 4 bases and J by 8 bases, with 17 bases left in between.

The V call is TRBV19, the J call TRBJ2-7; 12 nucleotides agree with TRBD2. The CDR3 sequence is 17 residues long. The V and J ends lost 4 bases and 5 bases, in that order; junction bases with no gene match: 12. Germline V gives CDR1 LNHDA, CDR2 SQIVND (reference sequence). This CDR3 reads CASSTIGAGLAGHEQYF. DNA of the CDR3: TGTGCCAGTAGTACAATCGGGGCGGGACTAGCGGGTCACGAGCAGTACTTC.